The 21 T cell receptor beta chains listed next were all sequenced from one sample in a study of blood T cell repertoires in COVID-19. The data were produced by immunoSEQ multiplex PCR, yet TCRdb's version contains in-frame clones alone and is incomplete. The repertoire includes over 250,000 clones, around 92% of them detected once, and under 2.5% sits in the top ten. Sequencing was carried out using PBMCs or T cells enriched from blood (not recorded which). These receptors came from a woman in her sixties who had recovered from COVID-19.

The V and J genes are TRBV5-8 and TRBJ1-6; 7 bases match TRBD1. With 4 bases clipped from V and 3 bases from J, the junction kept 10 bases outside the gene matches. From germline, CDR1 is SGHTS and CDR2 YDEGEE. The CDR3 consists of 17 residues. The CDR3: CASSLKDRAYYNSPLHF. The CDR3 nucleotides are TGTGCCAGCAGCCTAAAAGACAGGGCCTACTATAATTCACCCCTCCACTTT. Based on the CDR3 plus reference TRBV5-8 and TRBJ1-6, the full variable domain is EAGVTQSPTHLIKTRGQQATLRCSPISGHTSVYWYQQALGLGLQFLLWYDEGEERNRGNFPPRFSGRQFPNYSSELNVNALELEDSALYLCASSLKDRAYYNSPLHFGNGTRLTVT.

The genes are TRBV18 and TRBJ2-7; a possible D gene is TRBD2 (7 bases). Germline values: CDR1 KGHSH, CDR2 LQKENI. V was clipped by 4 bases and J by 1 base, with 11 bases between them. This CDR3 spans 14 amino acids. The CDR3 bases are TGTGCCAGCTCACGCGGGGGCCCTTCCTACGAGCAGTACTTC. This encodes CASSRGGPSYEQYF.

The V call is TRBV5-1, the J call TRBJ2-7; 12 nucleotides line up with TRBD2. V gave up 5 bases and J gave up 7 bases; unmatched junction bases: 7. Germline values: CDR1 SGHRS, CDR2 YFSETQ. The CDR3 totals 14 residues. The CDR3 sequence: CASRWTSGIEEQYF. In DNA, the CDR3 is TGCGCCAGCAGATGGACTAGCGGGATCGAGGAGCAGTACTTC. The full variable domain, its missing parts supplied by reference TRBV5-1 and TRBJ2-7, is KAGVTQTPRYLIKTRGQQVTLSCSPISGHRSVSWYQQTPGQGLQFLFEYFSETQRNKGNFPGRFSGRQFSNSRSEMNVSTLELGDSALYLCASRWTSGIEEQYFGPGTRLTVT.

This clone was recorded a few times. The V call is TRBV11-2, the J call TRBJ2-1; TRBD2 agrees at 7 bases. The junction had 5 bases not matched to a gene; V was cut back by 3 bases and J by 3 bases. Germline-derived CDR1 and CDR2 are SGHAT and FQNNGV. The CDR3 consists of 15 residues. As DNA, the CDR3 is TGTGCCAGCAGCTTGACGGGGGGAAGCTACAATGAGCAGTTCTTC. Protein product: CASSLTGGSYNEQFF.

This chain uses TRBV28 with TRBJ1-6; the match to TRBD1 covers 9 bases. Germline CDR1 reads MDHEN; CDR2 reads SYDVKM. CDR3 length: 16 amino acids. With 2 bases clipped from V and 7 bases from J, the junction kept 6 bases outside the gene matches. The CDR3 sequence is CASSLLPGTGNSPLHF. The CDR3, as DNA: TGTGCCAGCAGTTTACTCCCCGGGACAGGGAATTCACCCCTCCACTTT.

The chain couples TRBV5-1 to TRBJ1-4; 8 bases line up with TRBD1. V lost 4 bases and J lost 1; bases outside the gene matches: 3. The CDR3 loop spans 15 amino acids. CDR1 and CDR2 (germline): SGHRS, YFSETQ. The CDR3 region is CASSRGQGTNEKLFF. The CDR3 DNA follows: TGCGCCAGCAGCCGTGGACAGGGAACTAATGAAAAACTGTTTTTT.

The genes are TRBV5-4 and TRBJ1-6, with 7 bases aligning to TRBD1. The CDR3 consists of 14 residues. The V and J ends lost 4 bases and 7 bases, in that order; junction bases with no gene match: 5. Germline CDR1 reads SGHNT; CDR2 reads YYREEE (reference sequence). The CDR3 DNA is TGTGCCAGCAGCCAGGGACAGAGCAATTCACCCCTCCACTTT. Translation gives CASSQGQSNSPLHF.

This chain joins TRBV6-5 and TRBJ1-2; unclear D gene. The V end was cut by 7 bases, the J end by 8 bases, with 11 bases between. CDR1 and CDR2 (germline): MNHEY, SVGAGI. This CDR3 spans 11 amino acids. The CDR3 here is CASNEGGGYTF. The CDR3 nucleotides read TGTGCCAGCAACGAAGGAGGAGGCTACACCTTC.

The chain combines TRBV2 with TRBJ2-4; D perhaps matches TRBD1 (5 bases). The germline V gene has CDR1 SNHLY and CDR2 FYNNEI. The CDR3 is 16 amino acids. V lost 2 bases and J 2 bases, leaving 13 bases between the germline ends. CDR3 coding DNA: TGTGCCAGCAGTGAAAGGCAGGGCGAGACCAAAAACATTCAGTACTTC. Its protein product is CASSERQGETKNIQYF.

The chain carries TRBV12-3 or TRBV12-4 and TRBJ1-1; D is perhaps TRBD1 (6 bases). V shed 10 bases and J shed 0 bases, with 12 bases lying between them. The CDR3 length is 13 residues. DNA of the CDR3: TGTGCCATCGAGGGGGAGTTGAACACTGAAGCTTTCTTT. Protein product: CAIEGELNTEAFF.

The sample holds a few counts of this clone. This chain uses TRBV5-1 with TRBJ2-1; TRBD2 agrees at 15 bases. Germline loops: CDR1 SGHRS, CDR2 YFSETQ. Losses at the gene ends were 5 bases for V and 8 bases for J; bases not matched to a gene: 2. The CDR3 runs to 14 residues. CDR3 DNA sequence: TGCGCCAGCAGGGGACTAGCGGGAGGAGATGAGCAGTTCTTC. Amino acid sequence: CASRGLAGGDEQFF.

The chain is built from TRBV7-9 and TRBJ2-7; TRBD2 aligns across 13 bases. The CDR3 contains 14 residues. Germline V lookup: CDR1 SEHNR, CDR2 FQNEAQ (reference sequence). The trim removed 5 bases at V and 4 bases at J, leaving 2 bases unmatched. CDR3 nucleotides: TGTGCCAGCAGCCGGACTAGCGGGGGTTACGAGCAGTACTTC. As protein: CASSRTSGGYEQYF. Filled out from reference TRBV7-9 and TRBJ2-7, the complete variable domain reads DTGVSQNPRHKITKRGQNVTFRCDPISEHNRLYWYRQTLGQGPEFLTYFQNEAQLEKSRLLSDRFSAERPKGSFSTLEIQRTEQGDSAMYLCASSRTSGGYEQYFGPGTRLTVT.

The chain employs TRBV29-1 and TRBJ1-2, with 10 bases identical to TRBD1. There are 14 residues in the CDR3. Trimming removed 6 bases from V and 8 bases from J; junction bases left unmatched: 12. Germline CDR1 SQVTM, CDR2 ANQGSEA. In DNA, the CDR3 is TGCAGCGTCGAACCCCCGGGACAGGGGTTCGGCTACACCTTC. Translating it yields CSVEPPGQGFGYTF.

This chain uses TRBV3-1 (or the pseudogene TRBV3-2) with TRBJ2-2; 12 nucleotides align to TRBD2. The CDR3 has 18 residues. Germline V gives CDR1 LGHDT, CDR2 YNNKEL (reference sequence). The trim removed 5 bases at V and 0 bases at J, leaving 7 bases unmatched. The chain's CDR3 is CASSYGLAGIANTGELFF. In nucleotides, the CDR3 is TGTGCCAGCAGCTACGGACTAGCGGGGATAGCGAACACCGGGGAGCTGTTTTTT.

Notes on this clone: One junction end does not reproduce the germline sequence, and a read error may be involved. The genes are TRBV6-1 and TRBJ1-5; a possible D gene is TRBD1 (5 bases). In germline, CDR1 is MNHNS, CDR2 SASEGT. The CDR3 has 12 amino acids. The CDR3 DNA reads TGTGCCAGCAGTGAAGCTCAGGGCCAGTACGCATTT. It yields the protein CASSEAQGQYAF.

The CDR3 loop reads CALRTVKLFF. DNA of the CDR3: TGTGCACTCCGCACAGTGAAACTGTTTTTT. The chain links TRBV30 to TRBJ1-4; no reliable D call. Germline loops: CDR1 GTSNPN, CDR2 SVGIG (reference sequence). This CDR3 comprises 10 residues.

The chain uses TRBV24-1 and TRBJ2-5; TRBD1 agrees at 7 bases. Germline assignment: CDR1 KGHDR and CDR2 SFDVKD. The trim removed 3 bases at V and 4 bases at J, leaving 4 bases unmatched. The CDR3 sequence is 14 residues long. CDR3 sequence (DNA): TGTGCCACCAGTGATCAGACAGGGATAGAGACCCAGTACTTC. Translating gives CATSDQTGIETQYF.

V usage is TRBV18 and J usage is TRBJ2-7; D not resolved. The V gene's germline CDR1 is KGHSH and CDR2 LQKENI. The V end lost 2 bases, the J end lost 2 bases, and 7 bases lay between the germline ends. The CDR3 extends over 13 amino acids. CDR3 nucleotide sequence: TGTGCCAGCTCACCAACGGTGACCTACGAGCAGTACTTC. Amino acids: CASSPTVTYEQYF.

The genes are TRBV19 and TRBJ2-1; maybe TRBD1 (6 bases). The V gene lost 4 bases and the J gene lost 7 bases, with 17 bases spanning the gap. The CDR3 runs 15 residues. Germline-derived CDR1 and CDR2 are LNHDA and SQIVND (reference sequence). The CDR3 region has the DNA TGTGCCAGTAGTAACTCTGACAGGAGAGGAAATGAGCAGTTCTTC. This gives the protein CASSNSDRRGNEQFF.

Only one count was recorded for this clone. Written as DNA, the CDR3 is TGTGCCAGCACCCGAGGGGGGACAAACTCTGGAAACACCATATATTTT. This translates into CASTRGGTNSGNTIYF. The chain recombines TRBV7-8 with TRBJ1-3; D perhaps matches TRBD1 (6 bases). With 7 bases removed from V and 0 bases from J, the gap between germline ends came to 16 bases. The CDR3 is 16 amino acids. Germline V gives CDR1 SGHVS, CDR2 FQNEAQ.

The chain has TRBV18 and TRBJ2-3; 10 bases map to TRBD2. Germline lookup yields CDR1 KGHSH and CDR2 LQKENI. The CDR3 extends over 15 amino acids. With V trimmed by 3 bases and J by 6 bases, 6 bases remained unmatched. CDR3 residues: CASSPLAGEHDTQYF. The CDR3 bases are TGTGCCAGCTCACCTCTAGCGGGAGAGCATGATACGCAGTATTTT.